The 27 T cell receptor beta chains presented below share a single source sample, sequenced in a study of neurological immune-mediated disorders. TCRdb reprocessed the 5' RACE reads via MiXCR and lists one record per CDR3 protein. This sample yields about 38,000 distinct CDR3 sequences, of which about 9.9% are seen a single time; under 5% belongs to the top ten. The specimen was CD4+ T cells from blood. The receptors were gathered from a woman under 40 with HTLV-1-associated myelopathy (HAM/TSP).

This clonotype has a count of ten or more. The V gene is TRBV7-3, the J gene TRBJ2-1; 8 bases match TRBD2. This CDR3 is built from 14 residues. The germline CDR1 and CDR2 sequences are SGHTA and FQGTGA. V lost 5 bases to trimming and J lost 5 bases; unmatched junction nucleotides: 5. The CDR3 coding sequence is TGTGCCAGCAGCCCGACACTAGCGGACAATGAGCAGTTCTTC. This codes for CASSPTLADNEQFF. The whole variable domain, filled in from reference TRBV7-3 and TRBJ2-1, reads GAGVSQTPSNKVTEKGKYVELRCDPISGHTALYWYRQSLGQGPEFLIYFQGTGAADDSGLPNDRFFAVRPEGSVSTLKIQRTERGDSAVYLCASSPTLADNEQFFGPGTRLTVL.

This clonotype was counted ten times or more. The gene calls are TRBV20-1 and TRBJ1-5; 8 bases fit TRBD1. The V gene end was trimmed by 7 bases and the J gene end by 6 bases; junction bases not matched to a gene: 11. Germline V lookup: CDR1 DFQATT, CDR2 SNEGSKA (reference sequence). There are 14 residues in the CDR3. Here the CDR3 DNA reads TGCAGTGTCGTGCTCCGGACAGGGAGTCAGCCCCAGCATTTT. This codes for CSVVLRTGSQPQHF.

This clonotype was observed many times. The rearrangement links TRBV20-1 to TRBJ2-3; the match to TRBD1 covers 8 bases. The CDR3 length is 14 residues. Germline CDR1 reads DFQATT; CDR2 reads SNEGSKA (reference sequence). V was pared by 2 bases and J by 8 bases, with 9 bases of the junction left unmatched. This chain's CDR3 is CSARPGQVQSTQYF. CDR3 DNA: TGCAGTGCTAGACCGGGACAGGTTCAAAGTACGCAGTATTTT.

This clonotype was picked up many times. The rearrangement uses TRBV10-3 and TRBJ2-4; 8 nucleotides match TRBD2. Germline-derived CDR1 and CDR2 are ENHRY and SYGVKD. CDR3 length: 15 amino acids. V was pared by 6 bases and J by 1 base, with 5 bases of the junction left unmatched. As DNA, the CDR3 is TGTGCCATCAGCGCGGGGGGATTGGCCAAAAACATTCAGTACTTC. It codes for CAISAGGLAKNIQYF.

There are many counts of this clonotype. This sequence joins TRBV20-1 and TRBJ2-3; D remains unclear. The CDR3 runs to 12 residues. Germline-derived CDR1 and CDR2 are DFQATT and SNEGSKA (reference sequence). Deletions cut 3 bases from V and 0 bases from J, with 4 bases between. CDR3 DNA: TGCAGTGCTAGCGGAAGCACAGATACGCAGTATTTT. Amino acids: CSASGSTDTQYF.

This clonotype showed up many times. The chain recombines TRBV18 with TRBJ1-4; unclear D gene. Trimming cost V 6 bases and J 7 bases, with 18 bases left between them. Germline loops: CDR1 KGHSH, CDR2 LQKENI. This CDR3 comprises 15 residues. The CDR3 spells CASSAGLVVGEKLFF. The DNA for the CDR3 is TGTGCCAGCTCGGCGGGTCTTGTTGTTGGTGAAAAACTGTTTTTT.

This clonotype was recorded at least ten times. This chain uses TRBV7-8 with TRBJ2-5; D might be TRBD2 (7 bases). This CDR3 spans 17 amino acids. Germline values: CDR1 SGHVS, CDR2 FQNEAQ. V dropped 5 bases and J dropped 4 bases, with 23 bases sitting between them. Written as DNA, the CDR3 is TGTGCCAGCAGCCCCGGATCGAGGCGGGGGCCGGGAGAGACCCAGTACTTC. Its translation is CASSPGSRRGPGETQYF.

This clonotype was counted many times. V usage is TRBV7-2 and J usage is TRBJ2-7; a possible D gene is TRBD1 (8 bases). There are 15 residues in the CDR3. Trimming took off 5 bases at V and 5 bases at J, with 19 bases between the two ends. Germline V gene sequence: CDR1 SGHTA, CDR2 FQGNSA. CDR3 loop: CASSLTRQGRDEQYF. In nucleotides, the CDR3 is TGTGCCAGCAGCCTGACCCGACAGGGGAGGGACGAGCAGTACTTC.

Note on this clonotype: At one boundary the junction diverges from the germline segment, which might be a read error. The genes are TRBV5-1 and TRBJ2-3, with 15 bases that match TRBD2. The CDR3 contains 17 residues. Germline CDR1 is SGHRS and CDR2 is YFSETQ. CDR3 loop: CTSSSGLAGGTKDTQYF. In nucleotides, the CDR3 is TGCACCAGCAGCTCCGGACTAGCGGGGGGGACTAAAGATACGCAGTATTTT.

This clonotype was observed many times. The rearrangement joins TRBV20-1 to TRBJ2-5; 8 bases are a match to TRBD2. Looked up from germline, CDR1 is DFQATT and CDR2 is SNEGSKA (reference sequence). This CDR3 is built from 13 residues. The V and J ends lost 3 bases and 4 bases, in that order; junction bases with no gene match: 4. CDR3 nucleotides: TGCAGTGCTAGCGGGGGGGGTCGAGAGACCCAGTACTTC. It specifies CSASGGGRETQYF.

This clonotype showed up many times. The gene calls are TRBV20-1 and TRBJ1-2, with 8 bases matching TRBD1. The V segment lost 4 bases and the J segment 7 bases; nucleotides outside the gene matches: 5. From germline, CDR1 is DFQATT and CDR2 SNEGSKA (reference sequence). This CDR3 has 12 residues. In DNA, the CDR3 is TGCAGTGCTACTACAGGGGGAGGTGGCTACACCTTC. This gives the protein CSATTGGGGYTF.

This clonotype came up many times. V usage is TRBV5-1 and J usage is TRBJ1-4, with TRBD1 identical over 8 bases. The trim removed 0 bases at V and 5 bases at J, leaving 6 bases unmatched. The CDR3 runs to 16 residues. The germline gives CDR1 SGHRS, CDR2 YFSETQ. DNA for the CDR3: TGCGCCAGCAGCTTGGCTGGGACAGGAAAGAATGAAAAACTGTTTTTT. Translation: CASSLAGTGKNEKLFF.

This clonotype was seen ten or more times. The J gene is TRBJ1-5, the V gene TRBV6-6; tentative D call: TRBD1 (5 bases). CDR3 length: 16 amino acids. V was shortened by 5 bases and J by 3 bases, with 17 bases between the two germline ends. The germline CDR1 and CDR2 sequences are MNHNY and SVGAGI (reference sequence). The CDR3 DNA is TGTGCCAGCAGTCCCCAAGGAACAGGCCCCAATCAGCCCCAGCATTTT. The encoded protein is CASSPQGTGPNQPQHF.

Turning to this clonotype: This sequence may be a read error, since a much larger clone differs from it by one base. This chain connects TRBV20-1 to TRBJ1-1; D remains unclear. Trimming left V 6 bases short and J 1 base short, with 12 bases between. CDR3 size: 13 residues. CDR1 and CDR2 from the germline V gene are DFQATT and SNEGSKA (reference sequence). This chain's CDR3 is CSAQRVANTEAFF. In DNA form, the CDR3 reads TGCAGTGCCCAGAGGGTAGCGAACACTGAAGCTTTCTTT.

Ten or more counts support this clonotype. V gene TRBV5-1 combines with J gene TRBJ2-1; D not certain. The CDR3 consists of 15 residues. V was cut by 2 bases and J by 4 bases, with 13 bases left in between. Looked up from germline, CDR1 is SGHRS and CDR2 is YFSETQ. CDR3 sequence (DNA): TGCGCCAGCAGCTTCACTGGTGACCGATACAATGAGCAGTTCTTC. It yields the protein CASSFTGDRYNEQFF.

The sample holds many counts of this clonotype. This chain joins TRBV12-3 or TRBV12-4 and TRBJ2-7; D not resolved. This CDR3 spans 14 amino acids. Trimming pared 3 bases from V and 0 bases from J, leaving 9 bases between. The DNA for the CDR3 is TGTGCCAGCAGTTTTGGCAGGCTCTCCTACGAGCAGTACTTC. Translating it yields CASSFGRLSYEQYF.

This clonotype was recorded at least ten times. The V call is TRBV20-1, the J call TRBJ1-1; 7 bases map to TRBD1. The V gene's germline CDR1 is DFQATT and CDR2 SNEGSKA (reference sequence). V shed 5 bases and J 5 bases; nucleotides not matched to a gene: 11. The CDR3 length is 14 residues. CDR3 protein: CSAVQGTSGTEAFF. CDR3 sequence (DNA): TGCAGTGCTGTACAGGGGACCAGTGGTACTGAAGCTTTCTTT.

This clonotype was observed at least ten times. This chain links TRBV5-4 with TRBJ2-7; D is possibly TRBD1 (6 bases). The germline CDR1 and CDR2 sequences are SGHNT and YYREEE (reference sequence). Trimming removed 2 bases at V and 4 bases at J, with 13 bases between. CDR3 size: 14 residues. The CDR3 DNA reads as TGTGCCAGCAGCTTAGGGGGAGCCAGGTACGAGCAGTACTTC. This encodes CASSLGGARYEQYF.

This clonotype was recorded at least ten times. V gene TRBV29-1 combines with J gene TRBJ1-6; tentative D call: TRBD1 (5 bases). The ends were cut back, 6 bases at V and 5 bases at J, with 14 bases in the middle. Looked up from germline, CDR1 is SQVTM and CDR2 is ANQGSEA. This CDR3 has 14 residues. CDR3 amino acids: CSVSTGTDNSPLHF. Here the CDR3 DNA reads TGCAGCGTATCCACCGGGACGGATAATTCACCCCTCCACTTT.

In this sample, this clonotype turned up many times. The rearrangement links TRBV5-1 to TRBJ2-1, with D uncertain. Trimming shortened V by 0 bases and J by 4 bases, and 8 bases separated the two germline ends. CDR3 length: 14 residues. Germline CDR1 and CDR2: SGHRS and YFSETQ. CDR3 region: CASSLDDKYNEQFF. CDR3 sequence (DNA): TGCGCCAGCAGCTTGGACGACAAATACAATGAGCAGTTCTTC.

This clonotype has ten or more counts. The gene calls are TRBV5-1 and TRBJ1-2; TRBD1 agrees at 8 bases. The CDR3 loop spans 14 amino acids. V was clipped by 2 bases and J by 4 bases; unmatched bases: 4. Germline CDR1 is SGHRS and CDR2 is YFSETQ. The CDR3 here is CASSFDRGSYGYTF. CDR3 nucleotides: TGCGCCAGCAGCTTTGACAGGGGCTCCTATGGCTACACCTTC.

Many counts were recorded for this clonotype. This chain connects TRBV9 to TRBJ2-7; TRBD2 matches at 9 bases. The CDR3 runs to 15 residues. The germline V gene has CDR1 SGDLS and CDR2 YYNGEE. The J segment lost 2 bases and the V segment lost 0 bases, leaving 3 bases of the junction unmatched. The CDR3 spells CASSVGSGGPYEQYF. DNA of the CDR3: TGTGCCAGCAGCGTAGGGAGCGGGGGGCCCTACGAGCAGTACTTC.

This clonotype was seen ten or more times. The rearrangement links TRBV6-1 to TRBJ2-2; D might be TRBD2 (6 bases). The CDR3 sequence is 15 residues long. Looked up from germline, CDR1 is MNHNS and CDR2 is SASEGT. Trimming cost V 6 bases and J 3 bases, with 14 bases left between them. The CDR3 reads CASRDQGGYTGELFF. DNA of the CDR3: TGTGCCAGCAGAGATCAGGGAGGTTACACCGGGGAGCTGTTTTTT.

This clonotype was recorded at least ten times. This chain links TRBV5-1 with TRBJ2-7; D is uncertain. V was cut by 0 bases and J by 4 bases, with 8 bases left in between. There are 13 residues in the CDR3. Germline V gene data show CDR1 as SGHRS and CDR2 as YFSETQ. The CDR3: CASSLDRQYEQYF. CDR3 bases: TGCGCCAGCAGCTTGGATAGGCAGTACGAGCAGTACTTC.

The rearrangement uses TRBV30 and TRBJ1-2, with D possibly TRBD1 on 5 matching bases. Germline CDR1 is GTSNPN and CDR2 is SVGIG (reference sequence). The CDR3 totals 12 residues. V was pared by 0 bases and J by 7 bases, with 9 bases between. CDR3 region: CAWSVPGGGYTF. CDR3 bases: TGTGCCTGGAGTGTACCTGGGGGTGGCTACACCTTC.

The sample holds many counts of this clonotype. The V call is TRBV20-1, the J call TRBJ2-3; a possible D gene is TRBD2 (7 bases). CDR1 DFQATT and CDR2 SNEGSKA come from the germline V gene (reference sequence). The ends were cut back, 6 bases at V and 2 bases at J, with 18 bases in the middle. The CDR3 has 15 amino acids. This CDR3 reads CSAPGRGAATDTQYF. CDR3 nucleotides: TGCAGTGCGCCGGGGAGGGGGGCTGCCACAGATACGCAGTATTTT.

In this sample, this clonotype turned up a few times. CDR3 loop: CASSLWTREDTQYF. The CDR3 region has the DNA TGTGCCAGCAGTTTATGGACCAGGGAAGATACGCAGTATTTT. This chain joins TRBV6-5 and TRBJ2-3; tentatively, D is TRBD1 (5 bases). Germline assignment: CDR1 MNHEY and CDR2 SVGAGI. Deletions cut 4 bases from V and 5 bases from J, with 13 bases between. CDR3 size: 14 residues.